These 25 T cell receptor beta chains originate from one sample sequenced in a study of T cells in narcolepsy. Only in-frame clones appear in the TCRdb table, and some are missing; sequencing was by immunoSEQ multiplex PCR. Here the sample spans some 32,000 clones, approximately 78% being singletons. What was sequenced was CD45RA- memory CD4+ T cells from PBMCs. These receptors all come from a human donor with narcolepsy.

The chain joins TRBV6-1 to TRBJ2-7; D might be TRBD2 (6 bases). Germline CDR1 is MNHNS and CDR2 is SASEGT. The CDR3 runs to 13 residues. V was shortened by 4 bases and J by 0 bases, with 7 bases between the two germline ends. The CDR3 loop reads CASSAGSSYEQYF. CDR3 nucleotides: TGTGCCAGCAGTGCCGGGAGCTCCTACGAGCAGTACTTC.

The V gene is TRBV6-5, the J gene TRBJ2-7; tentatively, D is TRBD2 (6 bases). Looked up from germline, CDR1 is MNHEY and CDR2 is SVGAGI. The CDR3 length is 13 residues. The V gene lost 6 bases and the J gene lost 6 bases, with 15 bases spanning the gap. CDR3 loop: CASSPGTPLEQYF. Written as DNA, the CDR3 is TGTGCCAGCAGCCCCGGGACTCCCCTCGAGCAGTACTTC.

The chain links TRBV11-1 to TRBJ2-2; 12 nucleotides match TRBD2. The J segment lost 4 bases and the V segment lost 7 bases, leaving 7 bases of the junction unmatched. The CDR3 totals 16 residues. Per germline, CDR1 SGHAT and CDR2 FQDESV (reference sequence). The CDR3 region is CASKLAGGNPTGELFF. CDR3 in DNA: TGTGCCAGCAAACTAGCGGGGGGTAACCCCACCGGGGAGCTGTTTTTT.

J is TRBJ1-5 and V is TRBV7-9, with D perhaps matching TRBD1 (6 bases). CDR1 and CDR2 (germline): SEHNR, FQNEAQ (reference sequence). The CDR3 is 15 amino acids. V was trimmed by 0 bases and J by 0 bases, leaving 6 bases between them. This chain's CDR3 is CASSLAGGSNQPQHF. The CDR3 nucleotides are TGTGCCAGCAGCTTAGCAGGGGGTAGCAATCAGCCCCAGCATTTT.

The gene calls are TRBV29-1 and TRBJ1-2; D ambiguous. CDR3 length: 11 amino acids. The germline gives CDR1 SQVTM, CDR2 ANQGSEA. Trimming took off 4 bases at V and 6 bases at J, with 9 bases between the two ends. The CDR3 reads CSVVYGDGYTF. As DNA, the CDR3 is TGCAGCGTTGTCTATGGGGATGGCTACACCTTC.

This chain links TRBV9 with TRBJ2-2, with TRBD1 matching over 9 bases. V dropped 6 bases and J dropped 3; count of bases not matched to a gene: 15. CDR3 size: 18 residues. The germline gives CDR1 SGDLS, CDR2 YYNGEE. In nucleotides, the CDR3 is TGTGCCAGCACCGCCTCCATTCGCCGGACAGGGGACACCGGGGAGCTGTTTTTT. It codes for CASTASIRRTGDTGELFF. Together with reference TRBV9 and TRBJ2-2, the CDR3 gives the full variable domain: DSGVTQTPKHLITATGQRVTLRCSPRSGDLSVYWYQQSLDQGLQFLIQYYNGEERAKGNILERFSAQQFPDLHSELNLSSLELGDSALYFCASTASIRRTGDTGELFFGEGSRLTVL.

The chain links TRBV5-6 to TRBJ1-1; no reliable D call. This CDR3 is built from 15 residues. Trimming cost V 2 bases and J 1 base, with 12 bases left between them. Germline loops: CDR1 SGHDT, CDR2 YYEEEE. Written as DNA, the CDR3 is TGTGCCAGCAGCTTATTAGAGCTCCAGAACACTGAAGCTTTCTTT. This encodes CASSLLELQNTEAFF. Based on the CDR3 plus reference TRBV5-6 and TRBJ1-1, the full variable domain is DAGVTQSPTHLIKTRGQQVTLRCSPKSGHDTVSWYQQALGQGPQFIFQYYEEEERQRGNFPDRFSGHQFPNYSSELNVNALLLGDSALYLCASSLLELQNTEAFFGQGTRLTVV.

The CDR3 DNA reads as TGTGCCAGCAGCCTAGGACTAGCGGGCCAAGAGACCCAGTACTTC. This sequence encodes CASSLGLAGQETQYF. The chain joins TRBV4-2 to TRBJ2-5; 11 bases agree with TRBD2. CDR1 and CDR2 (germline): LGHNA, YNFKEQ. Trimming at V came to 4 bases and at J to 1 base, leaving 2 bases not matched to a gene. CDR3 length equals 15 residues.

The V and J genes are TRBV11-2 and TRBJ2-7; 7 bases map to TRBD1. This CDR3 spans 14 amino acids. Germline-derived CDR1 and CDR2 are SGHAT and FQNNGV. V was pared by 6 bases and J by 2 bases, with 7 bases of the junction left unmatched. Here the CDR3 DNA reads TGTGCCAGCAGGAGAGGGACAGTTGCCTACGAGCAGTACTTC. Amino acid sequence: CASRRGTVAYEQYF.

J is TRBJ2-7 and V is TRBV5-1; 7 bases map to TRBD2. The ends lost 0 bases at V and 2 bases at J; junction bases unmatched: 5. Germline loops: CDR1 SGHRS, CDR2 YFSETQ. This CDR3 has 15 residues. Here the CDR3 reads CASSLGGSLAYEQYF. CDR3 sequence (DNA): TGCGCCAGCAGCTTGGGCGGGAGTTTAGCCTACGAGCAGTACTTC.

The rearrangement uses TRBV19 and TRBJ1-5; D remains ambiguous. V shed 2 bases and J shed 5 bases, with 10 bases lying between them. In germline, CDR1 is LNHDA, CDR2 SQIVND (reference sequence). The CDR3 has 14 residues. CDR3 loop: CASSIRGTHQPQHF. CDR3 sequence (DNA): TGTGCCAGTAGTATACGTGGTACCCATCAGCCCCAGCATTTT.

In its sample, this clone was seen a few times. The rearrangement uses TRBV19 and TRBJ1-5; no firm D call. This CDR3 has 13 residues. With 7 bases removed from V and 9 bases from J, the gap between germline ends came to 16 bases. Germline V lookup: CDR1 LNHDA, CDR2 SQIVND (reference sequence). This chain's CDR3 is CASNENAFGPQHF. As DNA, the CDR3 is TGTGCCAGTAATGAGAACGCTTTCGGGCCCCAGCATTTT.

This clone was counted a few times. The chain is built from TRBV11-2 and TRBJ1-2; 10 bases are a match to TRBD1. CDR3 length equals 15 residues. Germline assignment: CDR1 SGHAT and CDR2 FQNNGV. V trimming: 0 bases; J trimming: 2 bases; junction bases outside the gene matches: 0. DNA of the CDR3: TGTGCCAGCAGCTTAGAGGGACAGGGGAACTATGGCTACACCTTC. Translated, it gives CASSLEGQGNYGYTF.

A few counts support this clone. This sequence joins TRBV7-8 and TRBJ1-3; no definite D call. CDR1 is SGHVS, CDR2 FQNEAQ, per germline. This CDR3 region has 16 residues. V lost 3 bases and J lost 4, with 16 bases in between. This CDR3 is CASSFADGVGGNTIYF. For the CDR3, the DNA is TGTGCCAGCAGCTTTGCAGATGGAGTCGGAGGAAACACCATATATTTT. Full variable domain (missing parts from reference TRBV7-8 and TRBJ1-3): GAGVSQSPRYKVAKRGQDVALRCDPISGHVSLFWYQQALGQGPEFLTYFQNEAQLDKSGLPSDRFFAERPEGSVSTLKIQRTQQEDSAVYLCASSFADGVGGNTIYFGEGSWLTVV.

The V call is TRBV30, the J call TRBJ2-1, with a tentative D call TRBD1 (6 bases). The V end was cut by 1 base, the J end by 10 bases, with 14 bases between. This CDR3 has 13 residues. Germline lookup yields CDR1 GTSNPN and CDR2 SVGIG (reference sequence). CDR3 loop: CAWSDALDREQFF. CDR3 DNA sequence: TGTGCCTGGAGTGACGCACTAGACAGGGAGCAGTTCTTC.

The chain links TRBV7-6 to TRBJ2-5, with D perhaps TRBD1 or TRBD2 (5 bases each). Matching the DNA end better, TRBJ2-7 makes the J call doubtful. Germline CDR1 and CDR2: SGHVS and FNYEAQ. The CDR3 runs 19 residues. The CDR3 is CASSLAWDVDLGFLYEQYF. The CDR3 DNA follows: TGTGCCAGCAGCTTAGCTTGGGACGTTGACTTGGGTTTTTTGTACGAGCAGTACTTC.

The genes are TRBV6-6 and TRBJ2-5; D is uncertain. Germline CDR1 reads MNHNY; CDR2 reads SVGAGI (reference sequence). This CDR3 is built from 12 residues. V gave up 4 bases and J gave up 5 bases, with 8 bases separating them. The CDR3 DNA sequence: TGTGCCAGCAGTTTCCAAAGCGAGACCCAGTACTTC. Amino acid sequence: CASSFQSETQYF.

V and J are TRBV14 and TRBJ2-2; 8 bases fit TRBD2. Looked up from germline, CDR1 is SGHDN and CDR2 is FVKESK. The CDR3 sequence is 15 residues long. J was trimmed by 0 bases and V by 4 bases; bases with no gene match: 1. The CDR3 DNA is TGTGCCAGCAGCCCTAGCGGGTCGAACACCGGGGAGCTGTTTTTT. Protein product: CASSPSGSNTGELFF.

The V call is TRBV4-2, the J call TRBJ2-2, with TRBD2 matching over 12 bases. V shed 1 base and J 2 bases; nucleotides not matched to a gene: 8. This CDR3 spans 19 amino acids. Germline CDR1 is LGHNA and CDR2 is YNFKEQ. Here the CDR3 reads CASSQAPLAGGLNTGELFF. CDR3 sequence (DNA): TGTGCCAGCAGCCAAGCCCCCCTAGCGGGGGGGCTTAACACCGGGGAGCTGTTTTTT.

This CDR3 reads CASSPPGQSGNTIYF. CDR3 DNA: TGTGCCAGCTCACCACCAGGACAGTCTGGAAACACCATATATTTT. The chain joins TRBV18 to TRBJ1-3; D might be TRBD1 (6 bases). CDR1 is KGHSH, CDR2 LQKENI, per germline. The CDR3 runs 15 residues. V was clipped by 0 bases and J by 1 base, with 7 bases between them.

The CDR3 DNA follows: TGTGCCAGCAGTGAAGCGAATGAAAAACTGTTTTTT. Translation: CASSEANEKLFF. The chain is built from TRBV6-1 and TRBJ1-4; no reliable D call. V dropped 0 bases and J dropped 5 bases, with 1 base sitting between them. Germline V gene sequence: CDR1 MNHNS, CDR2 SASEGT. This CDR3 region has 12 residues.

The chain is built from TRBV7-3 and TRBJ2-1; D may be TRBD2 (7 bases). V dropped 3 bases and J dropped 6 bases, with 18 bases sitting between them. The germline CDR1 and CDR2 sequences are SGHTA and FQGTGA. This CDR3 has 16 residues. In DNA form, the CDR3 reads TGTGCCAGCAGCTTGGGCGGGGGCCCTTTCAGCAATGAGCAGTTCTTC. It yields the protein CASSLGGGPFSNEQFF.

This clone was seen a few times. The chain carries TRBV7-6 and TRBJ2-7, with D perhaps assigned TRBD1 or TRBD2 (5 bases each). Germline CDR1 reads SGHVS; CDR2 reads FNYEAQ. CDR3 length equals 19 residues. V lost 0 bases and J 4 bases, leaving 25 bases between the germline ends. CDR3 bases: TGTGCCAGCAGCTTAGCTTGGGACGTTGGCTTGGGTTTTTTGTACGAGCAGTACTTC. Its translation is CASSLAWDVGLGFLYEQYF.

The chain couples TRBV5-1 to TRBJ1-6; D gene unclear. Germline V gene lookup returns CDR1 SGHRS and CDR2 YFSETQ. The CDR3 is 15 amino acids. V shed 1 base and J shed 5 bases, with 10 bases lying between them. In DNA form, the CDR3 reads TGCGCCAGCAGCTTGCAACAGAAAAATAATTCACCCCTCCACTTT. Translation: CASSLQQKNNSPLHF.

The V gene is TRBV11-3, the J gene TRBJ2-1; D gene unclear. V lost 6 bases and J 8 bases, leaving 14 bases between the germline ends. The germline gives CDR1 SGHNT, CDR2 YENEEA. This CDR3 has 13 amino acids. CDR3 nucleotide sequence: TGTGCCAGCAGTAGAAGTAGGGTCTATGAGCAGTTCTTC. This translates into CASSRSRVYEQFF.